This T cell receptor (beta chain) derives from a study of T cells in localized non-small cell lung cancer. With 4 bases removed from V and 5 bases from J, the gap between germline ends came to 16 bases. CDR1 and CDR2 (germline): SGHTA, FQGNSA. The CDR3 is 15 amino acids. The table came from immunoSEQ multiplex PCR; TCRdb's copy has only in-frame clones and leaves some out. The profile shows roughly 50,000 clones, around 81% of them singletons. This TCR was recovered from a female donor older than 55 with stage II squamous cell lung carcinoma. The sequenced sample was peripheral blood, obtained before any cancer treatment. The V call is TRBV7-2, the J call TRBJ2-3; D is tentatively TRBD1 or TRBD2 (5 bases each). This chain's CDR3 is CASSSRDGALDTQYF. DNA of the CDR3: TGTGCCAGCAGCTCCCGGGACGGAGCTCTAGATACGCAGTATTTT.